This record covers a single T cell receptor (beta chain). This clonotype has ten or more counts. Its antigen remains undetermined. No base qualities exist here, and no much larger clone lies one base off it. The source of the sample is a study of T cells in Graves' hyperthyroidism and ophthalmopathy (dated by TCRdb to about 2019). For context, the study as a whole: Peripheral blood samples were taken at the time of initial diagnosis, prior to any treatment. A discovery cohort of about 95 patients, about 40 with Graves' ophthalmopathy and more than 55 with stable Graves' hyperthyroidism, was used to find distinguishing TCR V-J signatures. Prospective prediction of ophthalmopathy was tested in an independent validation cohort consisting of 18 to 20 hyperthyroidism patients and approximately 16 patients who later progressed to ophthalmopathy. The roughly 94 discovery patients were randomly split 7:3 into training and test sets. The study also compared thyroid tissue and blood T-cell repertoires from five or six Graves' hyperthyroidism patients. After blood sampling, hyperthyroidism patients were treated with methimazole at a starting dose of 30 mg daily, and ophthalmopathy patients were treated with high-dose intravenous methylprednisolone. TCR Vbeta CDR3 sequencing of 140 or so peripheral blood samples (43 ophthalmopathy, 70 to 85 hyperthyroidism and approximately 17 progressor patients) is reported in the paper. The research as a whole found: Most expanded thyroid clonotypes (frequency above 0.001) were also found in blood, which suggests that blood repertoires may mirror thyroid immune responses. Sample size was not statistically predetermined, and investigators were not blinded to group allocation. In cross-validation, a model built on a 13 V-J signature told ophthalmopathy apart from stable hyperthyroidism with over 85% sensitivity and about 81% specificity, and in testing the same model reached 80%/75%. During validation, the model predicted progression to ophthalmopathy a median of approximately six months ahead of onset, with more than 55% sensitivity and roughly 72% specificity.

TCR beta CDR3 regions were amplified from RNA transcripts. A first-round RT-PCR of the TCR CDR3 used the HTBI primer set with the Qiagen OneStep RT-PCR kit. Libraries were constructed in a second round of multiplex PCR, after which size selection and purification were carried out. Libraries were sequenced paired-end with 100 bp reads on an Illumina HiSeq2000. From the authors' description of their analysis: SOAPnuke was used to process the raw data, with reads discarded if the reads contained adapters or uncalled bases, had a mean Phred below 15, or lacked an exact constant-primer or identifier match. High-quality paired reads were merged with COPE v1.2.5, and unique nucleotide sequences were defined as clonotypes. MiTCR v1.1 was used to align the clonotypes against IMGT TRBV, TRBD and TRBJ reference segments. Only V-J combinations with frequency above 0.0001, covering about 99% of repertoires, were analysed. A TCS score was defined as the ratio between F50 (clonal expansion) and ExV (chaos), using BLOSUM62-based TCRdist between CDR3 peptides within each V-J. Welch's t-statistics and random forest reduced just over 500 V-J features to 10 to 15, which were used in a naive Bayes classifier (R e1071). TCRdb reprocessed the public reads (quality trimming at Q25 with fastp, clone calling with MiXCR) and kept in-frame beta chains. Records with the same CDR3 protein are collapsed into one entry carrying the most frequent genes and DNA. These V and J calls originate from TCRdb's pipeline instead of the authors' own analysis. In this sample the table shows some 300,000 distinct CDR3 sequences, 13% of which occur a single time. The top ten clones comprise 7.8% of the sample.

Hyperthyroidism patients were newly diagnosed, had a disease duration of under 2 months, and were aged 18 to 65 years. Patients with uncontrolled infections, other autoimmune diseases, pregnancy or lactation were excluded. Diagnoses were established on the basis of clinical symptoms, serum thyroxine and TRAb, thyroid ultrasound, and orbital computed tomography. Blood from progressor patients was drawn when they were first diagnosed with hyperthyroidism, before any ophthalmopathy symptoms appeared. PBMCs were separated from around 9.1 ml of fresh peripheral blood using Ficoll-Paque density gradient centrifugation. Progressor patients were defined as those initially diagnosed with Graves' hyperthyroidism in whom ophthalmopathy developed during follow-up. Total RNA was extracted using Trizol reagent, and RNA quality was assessed on an Agilent 2100 Bioanalyzer. This TCR was recovered from a woman aged 30 to 39 with Graves' hyperthyroidism that later progressed to Graves' ophthalmopathy. The specimen sequenced was blood.

The CDR3 region reads CAWSVEGRNSPLHF. The nucleotide sequence reads as follows: TGTGCCTGGAGTGTAGAGGGCAGGAATTCACCCCTCCACTTT. The chain is encoded by TRBV30 joined to TRBJ1-6; no D gene call is confident. The junction carries 10 bases between V and J, which are trimmed by 0 bases and 7 bases respectively. Its CDR3 holds 14 amino acids, cysteine through phenylalanine. Kept here is only the CDR3 DNA, which spans 42 bases and is read in frame from base 1. The CDR1 and CDR2 encoded by the germline V gene (reference sequence) are GTSNPN and SVGIG.